The TCR beta chain under discussion was sequenced for a study of patients and donors after allogeneic stem cell transplantation. Germline CDR1 and CDR2: SGHVS and FNYEAQ. Trimming cost V 2 bases and J 4 bases, with 11 bases left between them. The CDR3 runs to 14 residues. TCRdb re-called the RT-PCR reads with MiXCR, one entry per CDR3 protein. Altogether some 87,000 distinct CDR3 sequences are present, roughly 50% being singletons, with the ten largest covering around 60%. The chain links TRBV7-6 to TRBJ1-1; D unresolved. This sequence originates from a human donor who was either an allogeneic HSCT recipient or a stem cell or donor lymphocyte infusion donor (not recorded which). It is not recorded whose cells these are; they may come from a transplant donor. The sample was blood, either unsorted or a sorted T cell fraction (not recorded which). The CDR3 DNA is TGTGCCAGCAGCTTAAATAGGGTCGGCACTGAAGCTTTCTTT. Its translation is CASSLNRVGTEAFF.